The sequence of this T cell receptor beta chain was determined in a study of shared clonotypes between healthy human individuals. Points from the study as a whole: Generation probabilities were higher for clonotypes shared across all four sorted-subset donors than for unshared ones.

The naive CD8 population came from CD45RO-negative cells selected for CCR7, without terminally differentiated effector memory CD45RA+ cells. Points on this clone: Its cognate antigen is unknown.

Clones were read by immunoSEQ multiplex PCR, and TCRdb kept only the in-frame ones, dropping some. The sample includes about 600,000 clones, less than 97% of them seen just once. The TCR comes from a woman aged 25 to 39 in good health. The sequenced material came from naive CD8+ T cells sorted from blood.

CDR3: CASSLSQGAGGYTF. In nucleotides, the CDR3 is TGTGCCAGCAGTTTATCACAGGGGGCAGGTGGCTACACCTTC. The rearrangement links TRBV27 to TRBJ1-2, with 9 bases identical to TRBD1. Germline V gives CDR1 MNHEY, CDR2 SMNVEV (reference sequence). The CDR3 has 14 amino acids. Germline trimming cut 0 bases from V and 7 bases from J; bases unmatched to any gene: 3.